Each of the 6 T cell receptor beta chains below was sequenced from the same sample in a study of blood T cells in healthy people across ages. The second PCR ran roughly 6 to 12 cycles with a sample-barcoded 5' primer and J-beta primers. One entry per CDR3 protein results from TCRdb running MiXCR on the 5' RACE reads. In the table there are about 590,000 distinct CDR3 sequences, approximately 30% of which are singletons. The sample comprised blood. All receptors come from a woman older than 75 in good health.

V is TRBV10-2 and J is TRBJ2-3; a possible D gene is TRBD2 (5 bases). The V and J ends lost 6 bases and 2 bases respectively, with 12 bases between them. Germline CDR1 reads WSHSY; CDR2 reads SAAADI. The CDR3 extends over 14 amino acids. DNA of the CDR3: TGCGCCAGCAGGGGTCCGGGGAACACAGATACGCAGTATTTT. This encodes CASRGPGNTDTQYF.

In this sample, this clonotype turned up many times. V and J are TRBV12-3 or TRBV12-4 and TRBJ2-3; D uncertain. The V end was cut by 3 bases, the J end by 4 bases, with 11 bases between. This CDR3 contains 14 residues. The CDR3, as DNA: TGTGCCAGCAGTTTCGTCGACATAGCAGATACGCAGTATTTT. Translated, it gives CASSFVDIADTQYF.

This clonotype was found a few times. A clone one base away is much larger, so this may be a read error. Since the CDR3 does not end with the conserved phenylalanine or tryptophan, this likely comes from a read error. V gene TRBV5-6 combines with J gene TRBJ2-7, with TRBD2 matching 7 bases. The V gene's germline CDR1 is SGHDT and CDR2 YYEEEE. The V gene end was trimmed by 4 bases and the J gene end by 2 bases; junction bases not matched to a gene: 12. The CDR3 is 16 amino acids. The CDR3, as DNA: TGTGCCAGCAGCAGCTTCATCGGGGAGGGGACCTACGAGCAGTACTGC. Translating gives CASSSFIGEGTYEQYC.

This clonotype has a handful of counts. The chain couples TRBV5-1 to TRBJ1-2; 11 bases line up with TRBD1. The CDR3 runs to 15 residues. V was pared by 0 bases and J by 4 bases, with 2 bases of the junction left unmatched. Germline CDR1 SGHRS, CDR2 YFSETQ. CDR3 nucleotide sequence: TGCGCCAGCAGCTTGGAGGGACAGGGGGGCTATGGCTACACCTTC. This sequence encodes CASSLEGQGGYGYTF. The full variable domain, with the rest looked up from reference TRBV5-1 and TRBJ1-2, is KAGVTQTPRYLIKTRGQQVTLSCSPISGHRSVSWYQQTPGQGLQFLFEYFSETQRNKGNFPGRFSGRQFSNSRSEMNVSTLELGDSALYLCASSLEGQGGYGYTFGSGTRLTVV.

This clonotype was detected ten times or more. As DNA, the CDR3 is TGTGCCAGCAGCCCTCAGAATCTCTACGAGCAGTACTTC. Protein: CASSPQNLYEQYF. The gene calls are TRBV7-2 and TRBJ2-7; D gene ambiguous. The V end lost 5 bases, the J end lost 3 bases, and 11 bases lay between the germline ends. The CDR3 has 13 residues. CDR1 and CDR2 from the germline V gene are SGHTA and FQGNSA.

The chain links TRBV20-1 to TRBJ2-4, with D perhaps matching TRBD1 (6 bases). The germline V gene encodes CDR1 DFQATT and CDR2 SNEGSKA (reference sequence). The CDR3 totals 14 residues. V was shortened by 6 bases and J by 13 bases, with 25 bases between the two germline ends. Written as DNA, the CDR3 is TGCAGTGCGCTGGACAGCTTGTCCTACAATGGGCAGTACTTC. It codes for CSALDSLSYNGQYF.